This T cell receptor beta chain comes out of a study of shared clonotypes between healthy human individuals. The CDR3 length is 14 residues. V shed 9 bases and J 6 bases; nucleotides not matched to a gene: 11. The germline V gene encodes CDR1 MDHEN and CDR2 SYDVKM. This table comes from immunoSEQ multiplex PCR, and its TCRdb copy is limited to in-frame clones, with some not included. Here the sample spans over a million clones, about 96% being singletons. Sequenced sample: naive CD4+ T cells sorted from blood. Subset reported: CD45RA+ positively selected. The origin of this receptor is a man aged 25 to 40 in good health. The V and J genes are TRBV28 and TRBJ1-5; 7 bases match TRBD1. In DNA, the CDR3 is TGTGCCAGTAAGGGACAGCCCCTCGGTCAGCCCCAGCATTTT. Its translation is CASKGQPLGQPQHF.